This TCR beta chain was sequenced during a study of identical twins. Study-wide findings and caveats: Clonotypes of the beta chain that were abundant in cord blood carried fewer insertions (memory repertoires showed none). Conclusions relied on cross-sectional statistical analysis, not following the same donors.

It was template switching that added a universal primer site, and there were unique molecular identifiers on the cDNA. TCRdb analysed the 5' RACE reads with MiXCR anew, one entry per CDR3 protein. The repertoire consists of approximately 680,000 distinct CDR3 sequences, with about 7% occurring once and the leading ten covering over 1.5%. This clonotype was detected a few times. Antigen unknown. The donor group consisted entirely of healthy Caucasians. V lost 2 bases, J lost 5 bases, and 11 bases lay in between. The CDR3 contains 14 residues. CDR1 and CDR2 from the germline V gene are SGHDT and YYEEEE. The same data also contributed to another study, on yellow fever vaccine responses in identical twins.

This sequence originates from a woman aged 18-30 years in good health. Sequenced sample: PBMCs. J is TRBJ2-1 and V is TRBV5-6, with TRBD1 as a possible D gene (6 bases). CDR3: CASSFERTDNEQFF. The CDR3 region has the DNA TGTGCCAGCAGCTTCGAGCGGACAGACAATGAGCAGTTCTTC.